In its sample, the clone carrying this T cell receptor (beta chain) was seen a few times. The antigen remains undetermined. Every patient had relapsed following autologous stem cell transplantation, and cohorts differed in brentuximab vedotin exposure. Patients reached a best response of complete response, partial response or progressive disease. These data originate in a study of PD-1 blockade in classical Hodgkin lymphoma. Study as a whole: It was nivolumab at 3 mg/kg, given intravenously every 2 weeks, that patients received. Regarding the study as a whole: Whereas CD4+ TCR diversity had risen significantly by C4D1, CD8+ TCR diversity had not. Relapsed/refractory patients reportedly had the lowest baseline TCR diversity, below newly diagnosed patients, who were below healthy donors.

Data came from immunoSEQ multiplex PCR; TCRdb stores just in-frame clones and leaves some out. This sample has more than 140,000 clones; around 84% occur once, and the top ten carry approximately 9.6%. The CDR3 loop spans 15 amino acids. The V end was cut by 6 bases, the J end by 0 bases, with 14 bases between. Per germline, CDR1 MNHEY and CDR2 SVGAGI. This sequence was found in a human donor with classical Hodgkin lymphoma. The V call is TRBV6-5, the J call TRBJ1-1; D gene ambiguous. Specimen: peripheral blood mononuclear cells (PBMCs), collected before the second cycle of nivolumab. CDR3 in DNA: TGTGCCAGCAGCCCACCTAGGGTTCTGAACACTGAAGCTTTCTTT. It encodes CASSPPRVLNTEAFF.